These 11 T cell receptor beta chains were all obtained from the same sample, sequenced in a study of vaccination and CD4 T cells after COVID-19. The Oncomine TCR Beta short-read assay was applied to DNA of cultured CD4+ T cells. TCRdb reprocessed the PCR reads with MiXCR, giving one entry per CDR3 protein. The sample records 12,000 or so distinct CDR3 sequences, under 80% being singletons. The antigens these receptors bind are not known. As to treatment: approximately 9-day PBMC culture with coronavirus spike peptide pools or control peptides (ViraFEST assay). Sequenced sample: CD4+ T cells from blood, cultured in vitro. The receptors derive from a human donor who had recovered from COVID-19.

The V gene is TRBV20-1, the J gene TRBJ1-5; D unresolved. Trimming took off 3 bases at V and 3 bases at J, with 12 bases between the two ends. Germline lookup yields CDR1 DFQATT and CDR2 SNEGSKA (reference sequence). The CDR3 is 14 amino acids. The CDR3 reads CSASGETLNQPQHF. Written as DNA, the CDR3 is TGCAGTGCTAGTGGAGAAACCCTCAATCAGCCCCAGCATTTT.

The chain links TRBV30 to TRBJ2-7; D gene unclear. The germline V gene has CDR1 GTSNPN and CDR2 SVGIG (reference sequence). The CDR3 runs to 11 residues. V lost 0 bases to trimming and J lost 5 bases, with 5 bases between them. The CDR3 region has the DNA TGTGCCTGGAGTGTACGCCACGAGCAGTACTTC. Translating it yields CAWSVRHEQYF.

The CDR3 here is CATSREWTGVLYSNQPQHF. In DNA form, the CDR3 reads TGTGCCACCAGCAGGGAATGGACAGGGGTTCTTTATAGCAATCAGCCCCAGCATTTT. This rearrangement joins TRBV15 to TRBJ1-5; 9 bases fit TRBD1. V shed 3 bases and J 0 bases; nucleotides not matched to a gene: 12. The CDR3 runs to 19 residues. Per the germline V gene, CDR1 is LNHNV and CDR2 is YYDKDF (reference sequence).

This clonotype occurred a few times. The chain carries TRBV7-9 and TRBJ1-2; no reliable D call. Germline V gene sequence: CDR1 SEHNR, CDR2 FQNEAQ (reference sequence). The CDR3 totals 13 residues. V dropped 3 bases and J dropped 8 bases, with 13 bases sitting between them. The CDR3 is CASSFGGSDGYTF. The CDR3 bases are TGTGCCAGCAGCTTCGGCGGGTCAGACGGCTACACCTTC.

The V gene is TRBV6-2 or TRBV6-3, the J gene TRBJ2-5, with D perhaps being TRBD1 or TRBD2 (7 bases each). The CDR3 contains 15 residues. Germline V CDR1 and CDR2: MNHEY, SVGEGT. Trimming shortened V by 5 bases and J by 5 bases, and 18 bases separated the two germline ends. The CDR3 here is CASSPVRGGAETQYF. For the CDR3, the DNA is TGTGCCAGCAGTCCAGTCAGGGGGGGGGCGGAGACCCAGTACTTC.

In this sample, this clonotype turned up a few times. The V gene is TRBV6-1, the J gene TRBJ1-1; D may be TRBD1 (5 bases). This CDR3 has 15 residues. The germline gives CDR1 MNHNS, CDR2 SASEGT. V was cut by 2 bases and J by 1 base, with 11 bases left in between. The CDR3 nucleotides are TGTGCCAGCAGTGAAAACTGGGACTCGAACACTGAAGCTTTCTTT. Translated, it gives CASSENWDSNTEAFF.

The gene calls are TRBV6-1 and TRBJ2-5; possible D gene TRBD1, 6 bases. V shed 1 base and J shed 3 bases, with 18 bases lying between them. CDR1 and CDR2 from the germline V gene are MNHNS and SASEGT. The CDR3 extends over 17 amino acids. The CDR3 spells CASSEVAHRASEETQYF. CDR3 DNA: TGTGCCAGCAGTGAAGTGGCTCACAGGGCCTCAGAAGAGACCCAGTACTTC.

This clonotype was found a few times. J is TRBJ1-1 and V is TRBV2; D might be TRBD1 (5 bases). Germline CDR1 and CDR2: SNHLY and FYNNEI. Trimming took 7 bases from V and 4 from J, leaving 19 bases between them. The CDR3 contains 15 residues. CDR3 in amino acids: CASIPPGLAGTEAFF. CDR3 in DNA: TGTGCCAGCATCCCACCGGGACTGGCGGGCACTGAAGCTTTCTTT. The full variable domain, rest sourced from reference TRBV2 and TRBJ1-1, is EPEVTQTPSHQVTQMGQEVILRCVPISNHLYFYWYRQILGQKVEFLVSFYNNEISEKSEIFDDQFSVERPDGSNFTLKIRSTKLEDSAMYFCASIPPGLAGTEAFFGQGTRLTVV.

This clonotype was detected a few times. The V gene is TRBV12-3 or TRBV12-4, the J gene TRBJ1-6; a weak D match, TRBD1 (6 bases). The CDR3 consists of 15 residues. V lost 1 base, J lost 9 bases, and 13 bases lay in between. Here the CDR3 reads CASSLGGGRGSPLHF. The DNA for the CDR3 is TGTGCCAGCAGTTTAGGTGGGGGGCGGGGTTCACCCCTCCACTTT.

This clonotype was recorded only once. The chain is built from TRBV20-1 and TRBJ2-7; possible D gene TRBD1, 7 bases. Trimming removed 7 bases at V and 3 bases at J, with 22 bases between. The CDR3 totals 15 residues. Germline V lookup: CDR1 DFQATT, CDR2 SNEGSKA (reference sequence). CDR3 residues: CSVAVLTGRLYEQYF. As DNA, the CDR3 is TGCAGTGTCGCTGTCCTGACAGGGAGGCTCTACGAGCAGTACTTC.

The CDR3 is CASSVAGWGDQETQYF. CDR3 DNA sequence: TGTGCCAGCAGCGTAGCTGGTTGGGGGGACCAAGAGACCCAGTACTTC. J is TRBJ2-5 and V is TRBV9; D perhaps matches TRBD2 (6 bases). This CDR3 is 16 amino acids long. The V gene's germline CDR1 is SGDLS and CDR2 YYNGEE. Trimming shortened V by 0 bases and J by 0 bases, and 12 bases separated the two germline ends.